These 30 T cell receptor beta chains originate from one sample sequenced in a study of T cells in women clearing cervical HPV infection. Produced via immunoSEQ multiplex PCR; TCRdb's table is partial and in-frame only. This table lists about 26,000 clones. Sequencing was carried out using blood buffy coat. These TCRs come from a woman between 18 and 70 years old with a cervical HPV16 infection that either progressed to CIN3+ or cleared (not recorded which).

A note on this clone: The CDR3 extends 3 residues past the end of the read, so its final part is completed from the germline J gene. The gene calls are TRBV7-3 and TRBJ2-1; perhaps TRBD2 as D (6 bases). This CDR3 is 16 amino acids long. Germline values: CDR1 SGHTA, CDR2 FQGTGA. Trimming removed 5 bases from V and 8 bases from J, with 22 bases in between. The CDR3: CASSRNRDSPGDEQFF. The CDR3 DNA, read in part, is TGTGCCAGCAGCAGAAACCGGGACTCCCCGGGCGATGAG.

Remarks on this clone: The read comes to an end 3 residues before the CDR3 does, leaving the germline J gene to fill in the end. V is TRBV20-1 and J is TRBJ1-1; the D is unclear. In germline, CDR1 is DFQATT, CDR2 SNEGSKA (reference sequence). The CDR3 has 14 amino acids. V shed 0 bases and J shed 4 bases, with 12 bases lying between them. The CDR3 loop is CSARDASGGTEAFF. The CDR3 bases that were read are TGCAGTGCTAGAGATGCCAGTGGCGGCACTGAA.

About this clone: Read sequence stops 3 residues before the CDR3 end, and the germline J gene provides the missing end. The genes are TRBV29-1 and TRBJ1-1; D unresolved. The CDR3 contains 16 residues. The germline gives CDR1 SQVTM, CDR2 ANQGSEA. Trimming left V 0 bases short and J 0 bases short, with 14 bases between. The CDR3 reads CSVEDQGSFMNTEAFF. The CDR3 DNA, read in part, is TGCAGCGTTGAAGATCAAGGCAGTTTCATGAACACTGAA.

Note on this clone: The read stops 3 residues short of the end of the CDR3; the missing end is completed from the germline J gene. V usage is TRBV7-2 and J usage is TRBJ2-3, with D possibly matching TRBD2 (6 bases). Trimming shortened V by 2 bases and J by 0 bases, and 9 bases separated the two germline ends. The CDR3 has 15 residues. CDR1 is SGHTA, CDR2 FQGNSA, per germline. CDR3 amino acids: CASSLSGTSTDTQYF. CDR3 bases read: TGTGCCAGCAGCTTATCAGGGACTAGCACAGATACG. Full variable domain (missing parts from reference TRBV7-2 and TRBJ2-3): GAGVSQSPSNKVTEKGKDVELRCDPISGHTALYWYRQSLGQGLEFLIYFQGNSAPDKSGLPSDRFSAERTGGSVSTLTIQRTQQEDSAVYLCASSLSGTSTDTQYFGPGTRLTVL.

On this clone: With the read ending 3 residues before the CDR3 end, the germline J gene is used to fill in that end. The chain uses TRBV30 and TRBJ2-7; 9 bases line up with TRBD1. Germline CDR1 GTSNPN, CDR2 SVGIG (reference sequence). This CDR3 is 14 amino acids long. Trimming at V came to 4 bases and at J to 3 bases, leaving 7 bases not matched to a gene. CDR3 DNA, as far as it was read: TGTGCCTGGACGGGGGGACAGGGATACTACGAG. Its protein is CAWTGGQGYYE. The entire CDR3 sequence reads CAWTGGQGYYEQYF.

A word on this clone: The read terminates 3 residues ahead of where the CDR3 ends, so the germline J gene completes it. The rearrangement uses TRBV7-2 and TRBJ2-5; D gene uncertain. The CDR3 loop spans 14 amino acids. Deletions cut 5 bases from V and 1 base from J, with 11 bases between. CDR1 and CDR2 from the germline V gene are SGHTA and FQGNSA. The CDR3 region is CASSPQAVQETQYF. Incomplete CDR3 DNA: TGTGCCAGCAGCCCCCAGGCAGTCCAAGAGACC.

Worth noting for this clone: Germline is not matched at one junction end, which may reflect a read error. The read terminates 3 residues before the CDR3 end, so the remaining end is supplied by the germline J gene. This sample also contains other DNA sequences that code for the same CDR3. This rearrangement joins TRBV7-9 to TRBJ1-3; no firm D call. Per the germline V gene, CDR1 is SEHNR and CDR2 is FQNEAQ (reference sequence). The CDR3 spans 13 residues. The CDR3 here is CASRGDSGNTIYF. CDR3 bases read: TGTGCCAGCAGAGGTGACTCTGGAAACACA. Variable domain in full (rest from reference TRBV7-9 and TRBJ1-3): DTGVSQNPRHKITKRGQNVTFRCDPISEHNRLYWYRQTLGQGPEFLTYFQNEAQLEKSRLLSDRFSAERPKGSFSTLEIQRTEQGDSAMYLCASRGDSGNTIYFGEGSWLTVV.

Note on this clone: The missing CDR3 end, 3 residues past where the read stops, is filled in from the germline J gene. The chain links TRBV7-2 to TRBJ1-2; tentatively, D is TRBD1 (5 bases). CDR3 length equals 15 residues. Germline V lookup: CDR1 SGHTA, CDR2 FQGNSA. Between the trimmed V and J ends, which lost 2 bases and 1 base, there was a span of 11 bases. The sequenced part of the CDR3 DNA is TGTGCCAGCAGCTTAAGTCCAGGGATTAACTATGGC. Translated, it gives CASSLSPGINYG. The CDR3 as a whole reads CASSLSPGINYGYTF.

For this clone: Sequencing ends 3 residues short of the CDR3 end; the germline J gene provides the rest. The rearrangement links TRBV7-6 to TRBJ2-5; TRBD2 matches at 9 bases. The germline CDR1 and CDR2 sequences are SGHVS and FNYEAQ. V trimming: 1 base; J trimming: 5 bases; junction bases outside the gene matches: 8. CDR3 size: 16 residues. CDR3 bases read: TGTGCCAGCAGCTTAGGCCGCGGGAGGGCCGCGGAGACC. Protein: CASSLGRGRAAET. The whole CDR3 protein is CASSLGRGRAAETQYF.

Concerning this clone: The read is 3 residues too short to cover the CDR3 end, so that end is filled in from the germline J gene. The chain combines TRBV29-1 with TRBJ2-7, with TRBD2 as a possible D gene (6 bases). The length of the CDR3 is 16 residues. CDR1 and CDR2 from the germline V gene are SQVTM and ANQGSEA. V lost 1 base and J 6 bases, leaving 22 bases between the germline ends. The CDR3 bases that were read are TGCAGCGTTGAAGTACGTCGTAGGGGAGGCTACGGCGAG. This encodes CSVEVRRRGGYGE. The full-length CDR3 reads as CSVEVRRRGGYGEQYF.

On this clone itself: The observed sequence ends 3 residues before the CDR3 terminus, with the missing tail filled in from the germline J gene. The chain couples TRBV30 to TRBJ1-1; D is perhaps TRBD1 (6 bases). CDR1 is GTSNPN and CDR2 is SVGIG in the germline V gene (reference sequence). The CDR3 extends over 16 amino acids. V was shortened by 1 base and J by 1 base, with 16 bases between the two germline ends. The CDR3 loop reads CAWSGVQGWRNTEAFF. CDR3 DNA, as far as it was read: TGTGCCTGGAGTGGGGTGCAGGGGTGGAGGAACACTGAA. The full variable domain, its missing parts supplied by reference TRBV30 and TRBJ1-1, is SQTIHQWPATLVQPVGSPLSLECTVEGTSNPNLYWYRQAAGRGLQLLFYSVGIGQISSEVPQNLSASRPQDRQFILSSKKLLLSDSGFYLCAWSGVQGWRNTEAFFGQGTRLTVV.

In the case of this clone: The read ends 3 residues early relative to the CDR3; the germline J gene fills the gap. The same CDR3 also results from other DNA sequences found in this sample. This sequence joins TRBV2 and TRBJ2-7; D call uncertain. Germline V CDR1 and CDR2: SNHLY, FYNNEI. The CDR3 covers 12 residues. V was trimmed by 4 bases and J by 3 bases, leaving 7 bases between them. The DNA read from the CDR3 is TGTGCCAGCAGTGCTCAGATCTACGAG. Encoded protein: CASSAQIYE. The complete CDR3 sequence is CASSAQIYEQYF.

As to this clone: The read terminates 3 residues before the CDR3 end, so the remaining end is supplied by the germline J gene. V gene TRBV27 combines with J gene TRBJ2-7, with D possibly being TRBD2 (5 bases). Germline V gene data show CDR1 as MNHEY and CDR2 as SMNVEV (reference sequence). The V gene lost 6 bases and the J gene lost 4 bases, with 16 bases spanning the gap. CDR3 length equals 14 residues. The CDR3 sequence is CASRPQRVGYEQYF. CDR3 DNA (partial): TGTGCCAGCAGACCCCAGAGGGTTGGGTACGAG.

In regard to this clone: With the read ending 3 residues before the CDR3 end, the germline J gene is used to fill in that end. The genes are TRBV7-6 and TRBJ1-5, with unresolved D. V was trimmed by 2 bases and J by 4 bases, leaving 15 bases between them. This CDR3 comprises 16 residues. The germline V gene encodes CDR1 SGHVS and CDR2 FNYEAQ. This CDR3 reads CASSLLPLGGNQPQHF. The sequenced part of the CDR3 DNA is TGTGCCAGCAGCTTACTACCTCTCGGCGGGAATCAGCCC.

With regard to this clone: The DNA ends 3 residues before the CDR3 does, and the rest of the CDR3 is filled in from the germline J gene. This chain connects TRBV30 to TRBJ2-2; TRBD1 is a possible D gene (5 bases). CDR3 size: 14 residues. Germline V gene sequence: CDR1 GTSNPN, CDR2 SVGIG (reference sequence). The CDR3 region is CAWSVGVTGSPLFF. The sequenced CDR3 bases are TGTGCCTGGAGTGTAGGGGTCACAGGATCACCG.

With respect to this clone: The CDR3 is cut off 3 residues early in the read; its end comes from the germline J gene. The chain recombines TRBV18 with TRBJ2-1; 8 bases are a match to TRBD1. CDR1 KGHSH and CDR2 LQKENI come from the germline V gene. The CDR3 has 14 residues. Losses at the gene ends were 5 bases for V and 9 bases for J; bases not matched to a gene: 9. Partial CDR3 DNA: TGTGCCAGCTCAATCCCGGGACAGGAGGGTGAG. Residues: CASSIPGQEGE. The full CDR3 protein is CASSIPGQEGEQFF.

In the case of this clone: Coverage ceases 3 residues before the CDR3 finishes, and the germline J gene fills in the end. The rearrangement uses TRBV6-2 or TRBV6-3 and TRBJ1-2; the D is unclear. Germline CDR1 MNHEY, CDR2 SVGEGT. The CDR3 consists of 15 residues. The sequenced CDR3 bases are TGTGCCAGCAGTTACTCGGGCAGCTCCTACAATGAC. Protein sequence: CASSYSGSSYND. The entire CDR3 protein reads CASSYSGSSYNDYTF.

To note about this clone: The read finishes 3 residues shy of the CDR3 end, and the germline J gene is used to complete it. The chain couples TRBV10-3 to TRBJ1-5, with no clear D. The CDR3 is 12 amino acids. Germline CDR1 and CDR2: ENHRY and SYGVKD. V was clipped by 6 bases and J by 4 bases, with 7 bases between them. The CDR3 loop is CAISPPNQPQHF. The covered CDR3 bases are TGTGCCATCAGCCCCCCGAATCAGCCC.

For this clone: Read sequence stops 3 residues before the CDR3 end, and the germline J gene provides the missing end. J is TRBJ1-4 and V is TRBV2; weak D call: TRBD1 (6 bases). Germline CDR1 reads SNHLY; CDR2 reads FYNNEI. The CDR3 is 13 residues long. CDR3 DNA (partial): TGTGCCAGCAAGGCCAGGGGAAATTCACCA. It specifies CASKARGNSP. The whole CDR3 protein is CASKARGNSPLFF. Drawing the rest from reference TRBV2 and TRBJ1-4, the complete variable domain is EPEVTQTPSHQVTQMGQEVILRCVPISNHLYFYWYRQILGQKVEFLVSFYNNEISEKSEIFDDQFSVERPDGSNFTLKIRSTKLEDSAMYFCASKARGNSPLFFGSGTQLSVL.

A remark on this clone: The read ends 3 residues before the CDR3 terminus; that terminus is restored from the germline J gene. This chain uses TRBV7-8 with TRBJ1-4; tentatively, D is TRBD1 (5 bases). This CDR3 has 18 residues. The germline CDR1 and CDR2 sequences are SGHVS and FQNEAQ. The DNA read from the CDR3 is TGTGCCAGCAGCTTAGCGGGCCTAGACTTTCGTGGGGCCAACGTA. Translation gives CASSLAGLDFRGANV. The whole CDR3 region reads CASSLAGLDFRGANVLFF.

With respect to this clone: The read finishes 3 residues shy of the CDR3 end, and the germline J gene is used to complete it. The V call is TRBV29-1, the J call TRBJ2-1; a weak D match, TRBD1 (6 bases). This CDR3 is 13 amino acids long. Germline CDR1 reads SQVTM; CDR2 reads ANQGSEA. Trimming left V 4 bases short and J 3 bases short, with 10 bases between. The part of the CDR3 DNA that was read is TGCAGCGTTGCCGACAGGCTCTACAATGAG. Translation gives CSVADRLYNE. The full CDR3 is CSVADRLYNEQFF.

As concerns this clone: The read terminates 3 residues before the CDR3 end, so the remaining end is supplied by the germline J gene. The chain carries TRBV20-1 and TRBJ2-5, with 9 bases matching TRBD1. This CDR3 spans 13 amino acids. J lost 5 bases, V lost 6 bases, and 7 bases had no gene match. CDR1 and CDR2 (germline): DFQATT, SNEGSKA (reference sequence). This chain's CDR3 is CSANGQGWETQYF. Partial CDR3 DNA: TGCAGTGCAAACGGACAGGGGTGGGAGACC.

Notes on this clone: From the germline J gene comes the end of the CDR3, since the read stops 3 residues before it. This chain joins TRBV19 and TRBJ2-3; a possible D gene is TRBD1 (6 bases). The length of the CDR3 is 17 residues. Trimming pared 6 bases from V and 1 base from J, leaving 20 bases between. CDR1 LNHDA and CDR2 SQIVND come from the germline V gene (reference sequence). The CDR3 here is CASRGLWDTDRTDTQYF. The CDR3 DNA, read in part, is TGTGCCAGTAGAGGACTGTGGGACACCGACCGCACAGATACG.

To note about this clone: The read gets to within 3 residues of the CDR3 end, and the germline J gene fills in the rest. The gene calls are TRBV30 and TRBJ1-2; a weak D match, TRBD1 (6 bases). Per germline, CDR1 GTSNPN and CDR2 SVGIG (reference sequence). The CDR3 sequence is 14 residues long. The CDR3 reads CAWSGGGGTDTYTF. Incomplete CDR3 DNA: TGTGCCTGGAGTGGTGGGGGGGGCACAGATACC. Full variable domain (remainder filled in from reference TRBV30 and TRBJ1-2): SQTIHQWPATLVQPVGSPLSLECTVEGTSNPNLYWYRQAAGRGLQLLFYSVGIGQISSEVPQNLSASRPQDRQFILSSKKLLLSDSGFYLCAWSGGGGTDTYTFGSGTRLTVV.

Worth noting for this clone: The read finishes 3 residues shy of the CDR3 end, and the germline J gene is used to complete it. The rearrangement joins TRBV18 to TRBJ1-5; tentatively, D is TRBD1 (6 bases). Germline V gene lookup returns CDR1 KGHSH and CDR2 LQKENI. The V end was cut by 5 bases, the J end by 1 base, with 9 bases between. This CDR3 region has 14 residues. CDR3 DNA (partial): TGTGCCAGCTCAGTGGGGGCGAGCAATCAGCCC. This translates into CASSVGASNQP. The CDR3 reads in full as CASSVGASNQPQHF.

With regard to this clone: Sequencing ends 3 residues short of the CDR3 end; the germline J gene provides the rest. The V call is TRBV7-3, the J call TRBJ1-1; D may be TRBD1 (6 bases). The V gene lost 5 bases and the J gene lost 1 base, with 14 bases spanning the gap. This CDR3 has 15 amino acids. Germline V gene data show CDR1 as SGHTA and CDR2 as FQGTGA. The sequenced CDR3 bases are TGTGCCAGCAGCCCTATGGACAGTAGGAACACTGAA. Amino acids: CASSPMDSRNTE. The CDR3 reads in full as CASSPMDSRNTEAFF.

This clone counts as medium-sized by frequency. The read falls 3 residues short of the CDR3 end, and the missing part is taken from the germline J gene. This chain connects TRBV29-1 to TRBJ2-3, with 8 bases lining up with TRBD1. Per the germline V gene, CDR1 is SQVTM and CDR2 is ANQGSEA. The CDR3 loop spans 13 amino acids. CDR3 region: CSARTGSNQPQYF. The DNA read from the CDR3 is TGCAGCGCCAGGACAGGGAGCAATCAGCCG.

As to this clone: The CDR3 end falls 3 residues outside the read, so it is completed with the germline J gene. The gene calls are TRBV7-7 and TRBJ1-5; weak D call: TRBD1 (5 bases). The CDR3 is made up of 18 amino acids. Deletions cut 1 base from V and 0 bases from J, with 16 bases between. Germline V gene sequence: CDR1 SSHAT, CDR2 FNYEAQ (reference sequence). The CDR3 DNA, read in part, is TGTGCCAGCAGCTTAGTGCCCGGGACTTATCATAGCAATCAGCCC. The encoded protein is CASSLVPGTYHSNQP. The CDR3 in its entirety is CASSLVPGTYHSNQPQHF.

Concerning this clone itself: The read terminates 3 residues before the CDR3 end, so the remaining end is supplied by the germline J gene. V gene TRBV11-2 combines with J gene TRBJ2-2, with D uncertain. Trimming took 2 bases from V and 1 from J, leaving 5 bases between them. The CDR3 runs to 14 residues. CDR1 is SGHAT, CDR2 FQNNGV, per germline. The CDR3: CASSLLWNTGELFF. The sequenced part of the CDR3 DNA is TGTGCCAGCAGCTTACTTTGGAACACCGGGGAG.

Turning to this clone: The read falls 3 residues short of the CDR3 end, and the missing part is taken from the germline J gene. The chain recombines TRBV5-1 with TRBJ2-2, with D maybe TRBD2 (5 bases). The CDR3 sequence is 17 residues long. Germline V gene sequence: CDR1 SGHRS, CDR2 YFSETQ. The sequenced part of the CDR3 DNA is TGCGCCAGCAGCTTGGAGGGTAATAGAATGACTAATGAAAAG. This translates into CASSLEGNRMTNEK. The CDR3 reads in full as CASSLEGNRMTNEKLFF.